Listed below are T cell receptor beta chains from one sample, sequenced in a study of T cell responses to AZD1222 COVID-19 vaccine. Using immunoSEQ multiplex PCR, the repertoire was profiled, and TCRdb retains in-frame clones only, with some absent. The sample records roughly 180,000 clones, about 93% being singletons. Specimen: peripheral blood, collected 28 days after the second AZD1222 dose. These receptors all come from an adult who received the AZD1222 COVID-19 vaccine. Each CDR3 is given with its conserved first and last residue. D genes are given only for firm matches. Some rows have no size entry. The others give once, few or many, or a class for an expanded clone.

CDR3 DNA: TGTGCCAGCAGCCAACTAGGGGTTAGTTTGCTGTTTTTT
CDR3 protein: CASSQLGVSLLFF
D gene: NA
J gene: TRBJ1-4
V gene: TRBV3-1/TRBV3-2
clone size: NA

CDR3 DNA: TGCGCCAGCAGCCAGGGGGCCTCCTACGAGCAGTACTTC
CDR3 protein: CASSQGASYEQYF
D gene: NA
J gene: TRBJ2-7
V gene: TRBV4-1
clone size: NA

CDR3 DNA: TGTGCCAGCAGTGGGGGGAATCAAGAGACCCAGTACTTC
CDR3 protein: CASSGGNQETQYF
D gene: NA
J gene: TRBJ2-5
V gene: TRBV2
clone size: NA

CDR3 DNA: TGTGCCACCAGCAGAGATTTCGGTCGGGAGCAGTTCTTC
CDR3 protein: CATSRDFGREQFF
D gene: NA
J gene: TRBJ2-1
V gene: TRBV15
clone size: NA

CDR3 DNA: TGTGCCAGCAGCTTAGACGCAGGCTCCGAAGCTTTCTTT
CDR3 protein: CASSLDAGSEAFF
D gene: NA
J gene: TRBJ1-1
V gene: TRBV7-9
clone size: NA

CDR3 DNA: TGTGCCAGCAGACGGGGGGCCGGAACAGATACGCAGTATTTT
CDR3 protein: CASRRGAGTDTQYF
D gene: NA
J gene: TRBJ2-3
V gene: TRBV7-9
clone size: NA

CDR3 DNA: TGTGCCAGCAGTTATGGTGAAAAACTGTTTTTT
CDR3 protein: CASSYGEKLFF
D gene: NA
J gene: TRBJ1-4
V gene: TRBV6-5
clone size: once

CDR3 DNA: TGCGCCAGCAGCTCGGGACTAGCGGGGGCGGGCGAGCAGTACTTC
CDR3 protein: CASSSGLAGAGEQYF
D gene: TRBD2
J gene: TRBJ2-7
V gene: TRBV5-1
clone size: NA

CDR3 DNA: TGCGCCAGCAGTGAGATTCTGGGACAGGGGAGGGATACGCAGTATTTT
CDR3 protein: CASSEILGQGRDTQYF
D gene: TRBD1
J gene: TRBJ2-3
V gene: TRBV10-2
clone size: NA

CDR3 DNA: TGTGCCAGCAGTTTAGATAATTCACCCCTCCACTTT
CDR3 protein: CASSLDNSPLHF
D gene: NA
J gene: TRBJ1-6
V gene: TRBV27
clone size: NA

CDR3 DNA: TGCGCCAGCAGCTTGTCAGGGTCCACAGATACGCAGTATTTT
CDR3 protein: CASSLSGSTDTQYF
D gene: NA
J gene: TRBJ2-3
V gene: TRBV5-1
clone size: NA

CDR3 DNA: TGTGCCAGCAGTTACGGAGGGGAGCGGCAGTACTTC
CDR3 protein: CASSYGGERQYF
D gene: NA
J gene: TRBJ2-7
V gene: TRBV6-5
clone size: NA

CDR3 DNA: TGTGCCTGGAGGGACGGGGACAGGCAAACGTGGGGCTACACCTTC
CDR3 protein: CAWRDGDRQTWGYTF
D gene: TRBD1
J gene: TRBJ1-2
V gene: TRBV30
clone size: NA

CDR3 DNA: TGTGCCAGCAGTTTCAATAGCAATCAGCCCCAGCATTTT
CDR3 protein: CASSFNSNQPQHF
D gene: NA
J gene: TRBJ1-5
V gene: TRBV27
clone size: NA

CDR3 DNA: TGTGCCAGCAGCGTATCAAGAGCCCCTGGAAACACCATATATTTT
CDR3 protein: CASSVSRAPGNTIYF
D gene: NA
J gene: TRBJ1-3
V gene: TRBV9
clone size: NA

CDR3 DNA: TGTGCCAGCAGTTTATATGGCACTGAAGCTTTCTTT
CDR3 protein: CASSLYGTEAFF
D gene: NA
J gene: TRBJ1-1
V gene: TRBV28
clone size: NA

CDR3 DNA: TGTGCCAGCAGTGACAGGTCCAACTATGGCTACACCTTC
CDR3 protein: CASSDRSNYGYTF
D gene: NA
J gene: TRBJ1-2
V gene: TRBV6-1
clone size: NA

CDR3 DNA: TGTGCCACCTATATTTGGGGGGACACTGAAGCTTTCTTT
CDR3 protein: CATYIWGDTEAFF
D gene: NA
J gene: TRBJ1-1
V gene: TRBV12-3/TRBV12-4
clone size: NA

CDR3 DNA: TGTGCCAGCAGCTTGGACACGAACAATGAGCAGTTCTTC
CDR3 protein: CASSLDTNNEQFF
D gene: NA
J gene: TRBJ2-1
V gene: TRBV5-6
clone size: once

CDR3 DNA: TGTGCCAGCACCCTGGGGACAGGGCATGGCTACACCTTC
CDR3 protein: CASTLGTGHGYTF
D gene: TRBD1
J gene: TRBJ1-2
V gene: TRBV12-3/TRBV12-4
clone size: NA

CDR3 DNA: TGTGCCAGCTCACCGGGACGGAACTCCTACGAGCAGTACTTC
CDR3 protein: CASSPGRNSYEQYF
D gene: NA
J gene: TRBJ2-7
V gene: TRBV18
clone size: NA

CDR3 DNA: TGTGCCAGCTCACTTCGGACGGGTTCTGACTATGGCTACACCTTC
CDR3 protein: CASSLRTGSDYGYTF
D gene: NA
J gene: TRBJ1-2
V gene: TRBV18
clone size: NA

CDR3 DNA: TGTGCCATCAGTGACGGCGGCGGGGGGGCAGATACGCAGTATTTT
CDR3 protein: CAISDGGGGADTQYF
D gene: TRBD2
J gene: TRBJ2-3
V gene: TRBV10-3
clone size: NA

CDR3 DNA: TGTGCCAGCAGGGTGACGCACAGTCCCTACTACGAGCAGTACTTC
CDR3 protein: CASRVTHSPYYEQYF
D gene: NA
J gene: TRBJ2-7
V gene: TRBV27
clone size: NA

CDR3 DNA: TGTGCCAGCAGCTCCCTTGGGTATGGCTACACCTTC
CDR3 protein: CASSSLGYGYTF
D gene: NA
J gene: TRBJ1-2
V gene: TRBV7-8
clone size: NA

CDR3 DNA: TGTGCCAGCTCACCGGGGACAGCTTTTATGAACACTGAAGCTTTCTTT
CDR3 protein: CASSPGTAFMNTEAFF
D gene: TRBD1
J gene: TRBJ1-1
V gene: TRBV18
clone size: NA